The clone carrying this T cell receptor (beta chain) was seen more than once but under ten times. The antigen is not known. The entry originates in a study of identical twins. Notes on the study in general: Weaker excess twin sharing was seen among beta out-of-frame sequences. Abundant cord blood beta clonotypes carried fewer insertions; memory repertoires showed none.

TCRdb re-derived calls from the 5' RACE reads in MiXCR, one entry per CDR3 protein. The sample includes 700,000 or so distinct CDR3 sequences, 8.6% of them seen just once. The V segment lost 5 bases and the J segment 7 bases; nucleotides outside the gene matches: 8. Germline V gene lookup returns CDR1 SNHLY and CDR2 FYNNEI. The CDR3 contains 14 residues. This same sample was also taken into another study, of yellow fever vaccine responses in identical twins. In that study: Twins reportedly had a vaccine T cell response that seemed partly convergent, partly personalized.

The material sequenced was PBMCs. The clonotype originates from a woman aged 18-29 years in good health. The chain uses TRBV2 and TRBJ1-2; 9 bases line up with TRBD1. The CDR3 region has the DNA TGTGCCAGCAGTTCCCGGGACAGGGTATTTGGCTACACCTTC. It encodes CASSSRDRVFGYTF. Full variable domain (outside the CDR3, taken from reference TRBV2 and TRBJ1-2): EPEVTQTPSHQVTQMGQEVILRCVPISNHLYFYWYRQILGQKVEFLVSFYNNEISEKSEIFDDQFSVERPDGSNFTLKIRSTKLEDSAMYFCASSSRDRVFGYTFGSGTRLTVV.